A selection of T cell receptor beta chains follows, all from one sample in a study of T cell responses to AZD1222 COVID-19 vaccine. The protocol was immunoSEQ multiplex PCR, while the TCRdb copy is restricted to in-frame clones and leaves out a portion. The table has over 100,000 clones, approximately 92% seen once. The sequences come from peripheral blood, collected on day 0 of AZD1222 vaccination. These receptors were collected from an adult in good health. The CDR3 runs from the conserved cysteine through the conserved F or W. A D gene is named only where the DNA matches it firmly. Not all rows give a size; the values are once, few, many and, for expanded clones, a class.

>NA|NA|TRBJ2-1|TRBV27
CASGFPRLDEQFF
TGTGCCAGCGGATTCCCCCGTCTGGATGAGCAGTTCTTC
>NA|NA|TRBJ2-3|TRBV4-1
CASSPGGGDTQYF
TGCGCCAGCAGCCCTGGCGGTGGGGATACGCAGTATTTT
>NA|few|TRBJ1-2|TRBV16
CASSQSRTGKSGYTF
TGTGCCAGCAGCCAATCCCGAACAGGGAAGAGTGGCTACACCTTC
>NA|NA|TRBJ1-1|TRBV12-3/TRBV12-4
CASSWDNDTEAFF
TGTGCCAGCAGTTGGGACAACGACACTGAAGCTTTCTTT
>NA|once|TRBJ2-1|TRBV28
CASSLWGAPTDEQFF
TGTGCCAGCAGTTTATGGGGGGCCCCGACGGATGAGCAGTTCTTC
>NA|few|TRBJ1-2|TRBV15
CATSRDGVGGAGYTF
TGTGCCACCAGCAGAGATGGTGTTGGTGGGGCGGGCTACACCTTC
>NA|NA|TRBJ1-2|TRBV19
CASSIGDRDGGYTF
TGTGCCAGTAGTATAGGCGATAGGGACGGCGGCTACACCTTC
>NA|NA|TRBJ1-4|TRBV30
CAWSVWPPSNEKLFF
TGTGCCTGGAGTGTATGGCCACCGAGTAATGAAAAACTGTTTTTT
>NA|NA|TRBJ2-7|TRBV5-1
CASSLARASGANYEQYF
TGCGCCAGCAGCTTGGCCAGGGCGTCAGGGGCCAACTACGAGCAGTACTTC
>NA|NA|TRBJ1-1|TRBV28
CASSLAATGKAEAFF
TGTGCCAGCAGTTTGGCCGCCACTGGGAAGGCTGAAGCTTTCTTT
>NA|NA|TRBJ1-2|TRBV27
CASNSGYGYTF
TGTGCCAGCAACTCTGGCTATGGCTACACCTTC
>TRBD1|NA|TRBJ1-2|TRBV28
CASRTQGAGHYGYTF
TGTGCCAGCAGGACCCAGGGGGCGGGGCACTATGGCTACACCTTC
>NA|NA|TRBJ1-2|TRBV12-3/TRBV12-4
CASRGGPSYGYTF
TGTGCCAGCAGAGGGGGGCCTTCCTATGGCTACACCTTC
>NA|NA|TRBJ1-2|TRBV3-1/TRBV3-2
CASSPGEYYGYTF
TGTGCCAGCAGCCCGGGGGAATACTATGGCTACACCTTC
>NA|NA|TRBJ1-5|TRBV12-3/TRBV12-4
CASSPAVAQPQHF
TGTGCCAGCAGTCCAGCCGTGGCTCAGCCCCAGCATTTT
>NA|NA|TRBJ1-5|TRBV27
CASSLSQTGNQPQHF
TGTGCCAGCAGTTTATCGCAGACAGGCAATCAGCCCCAGCATTTT
>NA|NA|TRBJ2-3|TRBV7-9
CASSSSGADTQYF
TGTGCCAGCAGCTCGTCCGGGGCAGATACGCAGTATTTT
>NA|NA|TRBJ1-5|TRBV4-1
CASSQGGRNSNQPQHF
TGCGCCAGCAGCCAAGGCGGCAGAAATAGCAATCAGCCCCAGCATTTT
>NA|NA|TRBJ1-6|TRBV7-9
CASSPGDSPLHF
TGTGCCAGCAGCCCTGGCGATTCACCCCTCCACTTT
>TRBD1|NA|TRBJ1-2|TRBV28
CASTPVGDRGYGYTF
TGTGCCAGCACCCCGGTTGGGGACAGGGGCTATGGCTACACCTTC
>TRBD1|NA|TRBJ2-7|TRBV28
CASSWAGPQGKFDEQYF
TGTGCCAGCAGTTGGGCCGGGCCACAGGGGAAGTTTGACGAGCAGTACTTC
>TRBD1|NA|TRBJ2-2|TRBV6-5
CASSYEAGGRTGELFF
TGTGCCAGCAGTTATGAAGCAGGGGGCCGAACCGGGGAGCTGTTTTTT
>NA|NA|TRBJ1-2|TRBV28
CASSAPGGDYGYTF
TGTGCCAGCAGCGCCCCCGGCGGCGACTATGGCTACACCTTC
>TRBD1|NA|TRBJ1-1|TRBV28
CASMRPGGTEAFF
TGTGCCAGCATGAGGCCAGGGGGCACTGAAGCTTTCTTT
>TRBD2|NA|TRBJ2-1|TRBV12-3/TRBV12-4
CASSFLAGGVQFF
TGTGCCAGCAGTTTCCTAGCGGGAGGGGTGCAGTTCTTC
>NA|NA|TRBJ1-2|TRBV7-9
CASTRRIGSGYTF
TGTGCCAGCACCCGTAGGATAGGGAGTGGCTACACCTTC
>NA|medium-sized|TRBJ2-7|TRBV21-1
CASSTPVKTSRGYEQYF
TGTGCCAGCAGCACCCCCGTGAAGACGTCCAGGGGGTACGAGCAGTACTTC
>TRBD1|once|TRBJ1-6|TRBV19
CASTAMGQATGWGSYNSPLHF
TGTGCCAGTACCGCCATGGGACAGGCAACAGGATGGGGCTCCTATAATTCACCCCTCCACTTT
>TRBD1|once|TRBJ2-3|TRBV4-3
CASSQDSPDRGIDTQYF
TGCGCCAGCAGCCAAGATTCCCCGGACAGGGGAATAGATACGCAGTATTTT
>NA|NA|TRBJ2-2|TRBV7-7
CASSSGGTGELFF
TGTGCCAGCAGCTCCGGAGGTACCGGGGAGCTGTTTTTT
>NA|NA|TRBJ2-1|TRBV30
CAWNDSGEQFF
TGTGCCTGGAACGACTCTGGCGAGCAGTTCTTC
>NA|NA|TRBJ2-7|TRBV28
CASSLQSQNEQYF
TGTGCCAGCAGTCTTCAAAGCCAGAACGAGCAGTACTTC
>TRBD1|NA|TRBJ2-5|TRBV6-2/TRBV6-3
CASSYPHGIGTAQETQYF
TGTGCCAGCAGTTATCCCCACGGTATCGGGACAGCACAAGAGACCCAGTACTTC
>NA|NA|TRBJ1-2|TRBV13
CASSSLGNLRGYTF
TGTGCCAGCAGCTCCCTAGGAAACCTTCGGGGCTACACCTTC
>TRBD1|once|TRBJ1-6|TRBV6-5
CASSYLTGGGSSPLHF
TGTGCCAGCAGTTACCTAACAGGGGGCGGGAGTTCACCCCTCCACTTT
>NA|NA|TRBJ1-1|TRBV28
CASGDMNTEAFF
TGTGCCAGCGGGGATATGAACACTGAAGCTTTCTTT
>TRBD1|NA|TRBJ1-2|TRBV5-5
CASSLTGGGAGYTF
TGTGCCAGCAGCTTGACGGGAGGGGGCGCTGGCTACACCTTC
>TRBD2|NA|TRBJ2-1|TRBV5-4
CASSAGGASSFGEQFF
TGTGCCAGCAGCGCGGGGGGGGCTAGCAGCTTCGGTGAGCAGTTCTTC
>TRBD1|NA|TRBJ1-4|TRBV7-9
CASSLQGAEKLFF
TGTGCCAGCAGCTTACAGGGGGCCGAAAAACTGTTTTTT
>TRBD2|NA|TRBJ2-3|TRBV7-8
CASSVTSGDTDTQYF
TGTGCCAGCAGCGTTACTAGCGGGGACACAGATACGCAGTATTTT
>NA|NA|TRBJ1-5|TRBV6-1
CASSEALNQPQHF
TGTGCCAGCAGTGAGGCGCTCAATCAGCCCCAGCATTTT
>NA|NA|TRBJ2-2|TRBV4-2
CASSPPGQGRTGELFF
TGTGCCAGCAGCCCTCCGGGGCAGGGGAGGACCGGGGAGCTGTTTTTT
>NA|NA|TRBJ2-7|TRBV5-6
CASSPNRGWSYEQYF
TGTGCCAGCAGCCCGAACCGGGGTTGGTCCTACGAGCAGTACTTC
>NA|NA|TRBJ1-3|TRBV7-2
CASSPTSDRNTIYF
TGTGCCAGCAGTCCAACCTCGGACCGAAACACCATATATTTT
>NA|NA|TRBJ2-7|TRBV6-2/TRBV6-3
CASSPLDEQYF
TGTGCCAGCAGTCCCCTGGATGAGCAGTACTTC
>NA|NA|TRBJ1-4|TRBV4-1
CASSRQGAREEKLFF
TGCGCCAGCAGCCGACAAGGGGCGCGAGAGGAAAAACTGTTTTTT
>TRBD1|NA|TRBJ2-1|TRBV29-1
CSVYPGQVNNEQFF
TGCAGCGTTTACCCGGGACAGGTCAACAATGAGCAGTTCTTC
>NA|few|TRBJ2-3|TRBV18
CASLDGGTDTQYF
TGTGCCAGCCTAGACGGAGGCACAGATACGCAGTATTTT
>NA|once|TRBJ1-4|TRBV28
CATNERGAANEKLFF
TGTGCCACCAACGAACGGGGTGCAGCTAATGAAAAACTGTTTTTT
>NA|NA|TRBJ1-2|TRBV5-1
CASSLTALGGYTF
TGCGCCAGCAGCTTGACCGCGTTGGGGGGCTACACCTTC
>NA|few|TRBJ1-2|TRBV7-2
CASSPRGQGTNYGYTF
TGTGCCAGCAGCCCTCGGGGGCAGGGCACTAACTATGGCTACACCTTC
>TRBD2|NA|TRBJ2-5|TRBV6-7
CASSYPPGGSRYQETQYF
TGTGCCAGCAGTTACCCTCCGGGGGGTAGCAGGTACCAAGAGACCCAGTACTTC